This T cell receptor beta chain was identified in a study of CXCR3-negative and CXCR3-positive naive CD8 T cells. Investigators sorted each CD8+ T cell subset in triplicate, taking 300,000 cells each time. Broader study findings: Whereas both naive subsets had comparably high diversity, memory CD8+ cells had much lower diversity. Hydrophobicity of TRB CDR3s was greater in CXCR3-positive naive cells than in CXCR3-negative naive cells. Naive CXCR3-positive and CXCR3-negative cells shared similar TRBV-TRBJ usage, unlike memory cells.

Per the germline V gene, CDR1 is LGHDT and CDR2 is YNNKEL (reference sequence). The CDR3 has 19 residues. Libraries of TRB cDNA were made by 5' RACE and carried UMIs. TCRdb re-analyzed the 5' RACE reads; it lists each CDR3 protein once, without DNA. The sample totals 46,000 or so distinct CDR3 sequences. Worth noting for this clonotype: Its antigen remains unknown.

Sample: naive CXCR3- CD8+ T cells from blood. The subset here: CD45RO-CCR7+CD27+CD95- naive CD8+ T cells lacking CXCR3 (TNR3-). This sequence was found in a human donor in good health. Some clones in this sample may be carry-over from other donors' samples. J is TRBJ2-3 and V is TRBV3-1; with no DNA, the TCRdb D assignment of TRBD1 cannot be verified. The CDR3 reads CASSQDALRTGIGTDTQYF.